The clone carrying this TCR beta chain has at least ten counts. Its antigen remains unidentified. These data are taken from a study of beta chain features in type 1 diabetes. Study conclusions and caveats: All four CD4+ subsets of Type 1 diabetes patients contained TCRB CDR3s that were moderately but significantly shorter.

The sequenced template was cDNA made from the entire isolated RNA. Clones were read by immunoSEQ multiplex PCR, and TCRdb kept only the in-frame ones, dropping some. The sample carries about 700,000 clones, around an eighth recorded once. This CDR3 region has 14 residues. The rearrangement uses TRBV21-1 and TRBJ1-4. The better agreement between TRBJ2-2 and the DNA end casts doubt on the J call. TRBV21-1 is marked as a pseudogene. Material for sequencing was naive CD4+ T cells from blood. The TCR sequence derives from a man aged 18 to 30 with type 1 diabetes. The CDR3 sequence: CASSKEKGTRELFF. CDR3 coding DNA: TGTGCCAGCAGCAAAGAGAAGGGGACCAGGGAGCTGTTTTTT.